The 11 T cell receptor beta chains listed next were all sequenced from one sample in a study of low-dose radiotherapy and immunotherapy resistance in tumors. TRAV- and TRBV-specific primers, spanning alpha and beta chains, primed first-strand cDNA. TCRs underwent 20 PCR cycles of amplification with a constant-region primer and V-primer adapter. MiXCR was run by TCRdb on the reads, yielding one entry per CDR3 protein. Of fewer than 90,000 distinct CDR3 sequences listed, about 20% are singletons. Time point specified: before trial treatment. The sample was PBMCs, taken before treatment. The receptor set was obtained from a male donor with prostate cancer.

This clonotype was seen many times. The V gene is TRBV7-6, the J gene TRBJ2-2, with D possibly matching TRBD2 (7 bases). This CDR3 contains 15 residues. Trimming took 5 bases from V and 5 from J, leaving 15 bases between them. CDR1 and CDR2 from the germline V gene are SGHVS and FNYEAQ. CDR3 residues: CASSHRRGGTGELFF. The CDR3 coding sequence is TGTGCCAGCAGCCACAGGAGGGGGGGGACCGGGGAGCTGTTTTTT.

In this sample, this clonotype turned up once. With only one base between it and a far larger clone, this is likely a read error. The chain is built from TRBV29-1 and TRBJ2-7; possible D gene TRBD2, 5 bases. Germline V gives CDR1 SQVTM, CDR2 ANQGSEA. CDR3 length: 11 amino acids. V shed 2 bases and J shed 6 bases, with 8 bases lying between them. CDR3 region: CSVELAREQYF. In DNA, the CDR3 is TGCAGCGTTGAACTAGCCCGCGAGCAGTACTTC.

Many counts were recorded for this clonotype. The V gene is TRBV7-9, the J gene TRBJ2-1; TRBD2 agrees at 10 bases. The germline V gene encodes CDR1 SEHNR and CDR2 FQNEAQ (reference sequence). V lost 5 bases and J lost 8; bases outside the gene matches: 6. This CDR3 comprises 14 residues. The CDR3 bases are TGTGCCAGCAGCGTAGAAGGACTAGCGGATGAGCAGTTCTTC. Protein sequence: CASSVEGLADEQFF.

This clonotype was seen at least ten times. The chain carries TRBV5-4 and TRBJ1-1, with 7 bases identical to TRBD1. Germline V CDR1 and CDR2: SGHNT, YYREEE (reference sequence). The CDR3 is 13 amino acids. Trimming took 4 bases from V and 5 from J; bases not matched to a gene: 5. The DNA of the CDR3 is TGTGCCAGCAGCGGCAACAGGGGAACTGAAGCTTTCTTT. Translated, it gives CASSGNRGTEAFF.

The V gene is TRBV7-6, the J gene TRBJ2-2, with D perhaps matching TRBD2 (5 bases). Per the germline V gene, CDR1 is SGHVS and CDR2 is FNYEAQ. Trimming removed 5 bases at V and 2 bases at J, with 9 bases between. The CDR3 is 14 residues long. The CDR3 loop is CASSRGSNTGELFF. CDR3 nucleotide sequence: TGTGCCAGCAGCCGCGGGTCTAACACCGGGGAGCTGTTTTTT.

There are many counts of this clonotype. The genes are TRBV5-1 and TRBJ2-7; perhaps D is TRBD1 or TRBD2 (6 bases each). V dropped 0 bases and J dropped 2 bases, with 12 bases sitting between them. CDR3 size: 15 residues. From germline, CDR1 is SGHRS and CDR2 YFSETQ. This CDR3 reads CASSLGGAGAYEQYF. CDR3 nucleotide sequence: TGCGCCAGCAGCTTGGGGGGGGCAGGTGCCTACGAGCAGTACTTC.

This clonotype was seen many times. The chain recombines TRBV30 with TRBJ1-2; TRBD1 matches 9 bases. The CDR3 runs to 13 residues. Losses at the gene ends were 1 base for V and 4 bases for J; bases not matched to a gene: 1. Germline CDR1 and CDR2: GTSNPN and SVGIG (reference sequence). The DNA of the CDR3 is TGTGCCTGGAGTGGACAGGGGGGCTATGGCTACACCTTC. Translation gives CAWSGQGGYGYTF.

This clonotype was seen many times. CDR3 region: CASSAKYEQYF. The CDR3 region has the DNA TGTGCCAGCAGCGCAAAATACGAGCAGTACTTC. The chain employs TRBV11-2 and TRBJ2-7; D is undetermined. V lost 5 bases to trimming and J lost 4 bases, with 6 bases between them. CDR3 length: 11 amino acids. Germline V gene data show CDR1 as SGHAT and CDR2 as FQNNGV.

This clonotype appeared many times. The chain employs TRBV5-1 and TRBJ2-6; D unclear. The CDR3 is 14 residues long. The germline V and J ends were trimmed by 4 bases and 0 bases, with 5 bases remaining between them. From germline, CDR1 is SGHRS and CDR2 YFSETQ. The CDR3 loop is CASSPYSGANVLTF. CDR3 sequence (DNA): TGCGCCAGCAGCCCGTACTCTGGGGCCAACGTCCTGACTTTC.

In this sample, this clonotype turned up many times. The chain links TRBV30 to TRBJ2-1, with D possibly TRBD2 on 7 matching bases. The CDR3 has 16 amino acids. The germline V gene encodes CDR1 GTSNPN and CDR2 SVGIG (reference sequence). Between the trimmed V and J ends, which lost 0 bases and 3 bases, there was a span of 15 bases. The CDR3 reads CAWSVRGGGGYNEQFF. CDR3 nucleotide sequence: TGTGCCTGGAGTGTACGAGGGGGGGGGGGCTACAATGAGCAGTTCTTC.

This chain connects TRBV28 to TRBJ1-1; D may be TRBD1 (6 bases). The V gene lost 6 bases and the J gene lost 2 bases, with 16 bases spanning the gap. This CDR3 spans 15 amino acids. CDR1 and CDR2 (germline): MDHEN, SYDVKM. The CDR3 bases are TGTGCCAGCAGCGATGCCGGGACAATCAACACTGAAGCTTTCTTT. Amino acid sequence: CASSDAGTINTEAFF.